This TCR beta chain stems from a study of T cell responses to AZD1222 COVID-19 vaccine. Study-level information: Researchers grouped second doses given at about 4 or about 12 weeks into one pool. Study conclusions and caveats: The sample set comprised mostly white British donors with more females, and clonal diversity was possibly underestimated. None of the repertoires were sampled until the peak T cell response had passed. Nearly half of spike-specific TCRs reportedly target variant regions that are unmutated in the B.1.351 and B.1.1.7 variants.

With respect to this clone: What it binds is unknown.

Some clones are missing from TCRdb's copy, which holds only in-frame ones; the method was immunoSEQ multiplex PCR. The table has over 110,000 clones, roughly 91% seen once; the top ten hold approximately 5.3%. V dropped 4 bases and J dropped 8; count of bases not matched to a gene: 8. The germline V gene has CDR1 MNHEY and CDR2 SVGAGI. The CDR3 is 15 amino acids. The sample was peripheral blood, taken on day 0 of AZD1222 vaccination. This clonotype was obtained from an adult in good health. The V gene is TRBV6-5, the J gene TRBJ1-6; 7 bases match TRBD1. Written as DNA, the CDR3 is TGTGCCAGCAGTTCGACAGGGACTCTACATTCACCCCTCCACTTT. It codes for CASSSTGTLHSPLHF.